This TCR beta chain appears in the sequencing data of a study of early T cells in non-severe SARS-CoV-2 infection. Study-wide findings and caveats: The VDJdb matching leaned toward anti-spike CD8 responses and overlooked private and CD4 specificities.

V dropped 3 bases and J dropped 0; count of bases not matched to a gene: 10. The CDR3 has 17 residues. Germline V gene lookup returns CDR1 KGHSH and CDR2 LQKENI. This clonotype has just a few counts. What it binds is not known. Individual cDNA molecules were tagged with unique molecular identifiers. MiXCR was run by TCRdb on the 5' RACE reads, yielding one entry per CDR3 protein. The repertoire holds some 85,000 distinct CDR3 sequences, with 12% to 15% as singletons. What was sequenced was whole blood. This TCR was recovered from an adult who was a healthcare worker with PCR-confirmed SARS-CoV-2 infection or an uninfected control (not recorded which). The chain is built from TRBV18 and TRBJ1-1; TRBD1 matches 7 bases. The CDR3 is CASSPLKTGPMNTEAFF. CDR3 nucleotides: TGTGCCAGCTCACCCCTTAAGACAGGGCCCATGAACACTGAAGCTTTCTTT.